The T cell receptor beta chain described here comes from a study of cytomegalovirus exposure and HLA in healthy donors. Study-wide results and caveats: In vitro checks showed that three CMV-associated chains really do target CMV antigens.

Vbeta (60) and Jbeta (13) primers were used in the PCR. Repertoires were generated with immunoSEQ multiplex PCR, while TCRdb's copy carries only in-frame clones and drops some. Here the sample spans more than 250,000 clones, around nine tenths being singletons. In regard to this clone: The antigen remains undetermined. Other DNA sequences in the sample encode the same CDR3.

Looked up from germline, CDR1 is SGHTA and CDR2 is FQGNSA. The CDR3 has 15 amino acids. V lost 5 bases, J lost 10 bases, and 11 bases stayed unmatched. The TCR sequence derives from a woman aged 18-29 years in good health and CMV-seronegative. The sequenced sample was PBMCs. This chain uses TRBV7-2 with TRBJ2-1, with 10 positions matching TRBD1. The CDR3 loop is CASSIGQGVLDEQFF. The CDR3 DNA follows: TGTGCCAGCAGCATTGGACAGGGGGTATTGGACGAGCAGTTCTTC.